Listed here are 15 T cell receptor beta chains from one sample, sequenced in a study of T cells in Graves' hyperthyroidism and ophthalmopathy. The CDR3 regions of TCR beta were amplified from RNA transcripts. HTBI primers were used for first-round RT-PCR of the TCR CDR3. Each CDR3 protein gets one entry after TCRdb re-called the multiplex PCR reads with MiXCR. The table has a few hundred thousand distinct CDR3 sequences, roughly 15% seen once. Material: blood. The source of these receptors is a woman under 30 with Graves' hyperthyroidism.

Only a few counts were recorded for this clonotype. The genes are TRBV20-1 and TRBJ1-5; no definite D call. Trimming removed 0 bases from V and 2 bases from J, with 11 bases in between. From germline, CDR1 is DFQATT and CDR2 SNEGSKA (reference sequence). The CDR3 runs to 15 residues. CDR3 amino acids: CSARDQDTGNQPQHF. The CDR3, as DNA: TGCAGTGCTAGAGATCAGGATACGGGCAATCAGCCCCAGCATTTT.

The chain combines TRBV5-6 with TRBJ1-5; no firm D call. The germline gives CDR1 SGHDT, CDR2 YYEEEE. The CDR3 contains 14 residues. Trimming left V 2 bases short and J 3 bases short, with 9 bases between. DNA of the CDR3: TGTGCCAGCAGCTTCAGCAGAGCCAATCAGCCCCAGCATTTT. Translated, it gives CASSFSRANQPQHF. Full variable domain (remainder filled in from reference TRBV5-6 and TRBJ1-5): DAGVTQSPTHLIKTRGQQVTLRCSPKSGHDTVSWYQQALGQGPQFIFQYYEEEERQRGNFPDRFSGHQFPNYSSELNVNALLLGDSALYLCASSFSRANQPQHFGDGTRLSIL.

Written as DNA, the CDR3 is TGTGCCAGCTCACCAAAGGATAATTCACCCCTCCACTTT. The encoded protein is CASSPKDNSPLHF. The chain employs TRBV18 and TRBJ1-6, with D unresolved. Germline CDR1 and CDR2: KGHSH and LQKENI. The CDR3 covers 13 residues. The V end lost 2 bases, the J end lost 5 bases, and 4 bases lay between the germline ends. Based on the CDR3 plus reference TRBV18 and TRBJ1-6, the full variable domain is NAGVMQNPRHLVRRRGQEARLRCSPMKGHSHVYWYRQLPEEGLKFMVYLQKENIIDESGMPKERFSAEFPKEGPSILRIQQVVRGDSAAYFCASSPKDNSPLHFGNGTRLTVT.

This clonotype has more than one count but fewer than ten. The chain has TRBV7-9 and TRBJ2-3; unclear D gene. CDR1 is SEHNR, CDR2 FQNEAQ, per germline (reference sequence). V lost 2 bases and J 1 base, leaving 10 bases between the germline ends. There are 15 residues in the CDR3. CDR3 sequence: CASSLSSAGTDTQYF. CDR3 nucleotide sequence: TGTGCCAGCAGCTTATCGAGCGCGGGCACAGATACGCAGTATTTT.

Ten or more counts support this clonotype. The V and J genes are TRBV28 and TRBJ2-7; D ambiguous. V was cut by 3 bases and J by 7 bases, with 10 bases left in between. Germline values: CDR1 MDHEN, CDR2 SYDVKM. There are 12 residues in the CDR3. The CDR3, as DNA: TGTGCCAGCAGTTTCGGGTCTGGGGAGCAGTACTTC. It codes for CASSFGSGEQYF. Looking up the rest from reference TRBV28 and TRBJ2-7 gives the full variable domain: DVKVTQSSRYLVKRTGEKVFLECVQDMDHENMFWYRQDPGLGLRLIYFSYDVKMKEKGDIPEGYSVSREKKERFSLILESASTNQTSMYLCASSFGSGEQYFGPGTRLTVT.

The gene calls are TRBV30 and TRBJ2-5, with TRBD2 matching over 13 bases. The DNA end is more similar to TRBJ2-1, so the J call may be wrong. This CDR3 is built from 18 residues. Per the germline V gene, CDR1 is GTSNPN and CDR2 is SVGIG (reference sequence). The CDR3 is CAWSELPLAGGPKETQFF. The CDR3 DNA reads as TGTGCCTGGAGTGAACTCCCACTAGCGGGAGGGCCTAAAGAGACCCAGTTCTTC.

This clonotype was counted ten times or more. The chain uses TRBV7-2 and TRBJ1-6; D remains unclear. The germline CDR1 and CDR2 sequences are SGHTA and FQGNSA. The germline V and J ends were trimmed by 5 bases and 8 bases, with 10 bases remaining between them. This CDR3 region has 13 residues. This CDR3 is CASSPASYSPLHF. The DNA of the CDR3 is TGTGCCAGCAGCCCTGCCTCTTATTCACCCCTCCACTTT.

This clonotype was picked up many times. The chain carries TRBV6-1 and TRBJ2-7, with D unresolved. The CDR3 runs 14 residues. CDR1 is MNHNS, CDR2 SASEGT, per germline. Trimming cost V 5 bases and J 6 bases, with 17 bases left between them. CDR3 protein: CASSYGPGFGEQYF. CDR3 DNA sequence: TGTGCCAGCAGTTACGGTCCCGGGTTTGGCGAGCAGTACTTC.

This clonotype showed up just a few times. The chain is built from TRBV19 and TRBJ2-7; TRBD1 matches at 10 bases. V was pared by 6 bases and J by 7 bases, with 12 bases of the junction left unmatched. Germline V CDR1 and CDR2: LNHDA, SQIVND (reference sequence). The CDR3 covers 15 residues. CDR3 region: CASSLSGTGAEEQYF. CDR3 DNA sequence: TGTGCCAGTAGCCTATCCGGGACAGGGGCTGAGGAGCAGTACTTC.

The chain recombines TRBV28 with TRBJ2-2; 9 positions match TRBD1. The germline V gene has CDR1 MDHEN and CDR2 SYDVKM. The CDR3 spans 16 residues. V was pared by 2 bases and J by 4 bases, with 5 bases of the junction left unmatched. The CDR3 DNA reads TGTGCCAGCAGTTTAGCGACAGGGGGGAGCACCGGGGAGCTGTTTTTT. Residues: CASSLATGGSTGELFF.

This clonotype was picked up a small number of times. This chain joins TRBV11-2 and TRBJ2-2; the D gene is possibly TRBD2 (5 bases). The CDR3 is 13 residues long. Trimming took 5 bases from V and 7 from J, leaving 11 bases between them. Per germline, CDR1 SGHAT and CDR2 FQNNGV. CDR3 sequence: CASSMGAGGELFF. CDR3 coding DNA: TGTGCCAGCAGCATGGGCGCGGGCGGGGAGCTGTTTTTT.

Ten or more counts support this clonotype. The chain has TRBV12-3 or TRBV12-4 and TRBJ2-7, with 8 bases lining up with TRBD1. Unmatched junction bases numbered 14, after V lost 7 bases and J lost 6 bases. The CDR3 is 15 residues long. CDR3 nucleotide sequence: TGTGCCAGCATCACCCGACGGACAGGGCAGGCCGAGCAGTACTTC. It yields the protein CASITRRTGQAEQYF.

This clonotype was recorded many times. The CDR3 sequence: CASSDNLAGVGSETQYF. DNA for the CDR3: TGTGCCAGCAGCGACAATCTAGCGGGAGTGGGGTCGGAGACCCAGTACTTC. V and J are TRBV9 and TRBJ2-5; 10 bases match TRBD2. CDR3 length: 17 residues. Germline V lookup: CDR1 SGDLS, CDR2 YYNGEE. V shed 3 bases and J 5 bases; nucleotides not matched to a gene: 13.

The table lists this clonotype with many counts. The chain combines TRBV12-3 or TRBV12-4 with TRBJ1-2; possible D gene TRBD1, 6 bases. Between the trimmed V and J ends, which lost 7 bases and 6 bases, there was a span of 15 bases. The CDR3 extends over 13 amino acids. CDR3 residues: CASTLGGGNGYTF. The DNA for the CDR3 is TGTGCCAGCACCCTAGGAGGGGGTAATGGCTACACCTTC.

The sample holds many counts of this clonotype. The rearrangement uses TRBV7-2 and TRBJ2-7; possibly TRBD2 for D (7 bases). V was cut by 1 base and J by 3 bases, with 13 bases left in between. The CDR3 sequence is 15 residues long. Germline CDR1 is SGHTA and CDR2 is FQGNSA. This chain's CDR3 is CASSLGDGGLYEQYF. Written as DNA, the CDR3 is TGTGCCAGCAGCTTAGGTGACGGGGGGCTCTACGAGCAGTACTTC.